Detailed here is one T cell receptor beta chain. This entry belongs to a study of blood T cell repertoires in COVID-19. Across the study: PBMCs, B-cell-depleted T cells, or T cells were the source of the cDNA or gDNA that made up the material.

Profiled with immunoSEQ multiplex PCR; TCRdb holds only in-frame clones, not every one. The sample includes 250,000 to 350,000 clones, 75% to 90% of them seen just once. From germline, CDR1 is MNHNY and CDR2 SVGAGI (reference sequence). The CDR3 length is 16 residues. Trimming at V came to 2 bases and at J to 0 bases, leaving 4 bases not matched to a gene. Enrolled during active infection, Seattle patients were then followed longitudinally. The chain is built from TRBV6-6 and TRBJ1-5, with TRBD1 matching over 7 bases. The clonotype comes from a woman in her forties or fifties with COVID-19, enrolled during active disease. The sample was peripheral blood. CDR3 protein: CASSYPGQISNQPQHF. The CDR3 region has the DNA TGTGCCAGCAGTTACCCGGGACAGATTAGCAATCAGCCCCAGCATTTT.